This T cell receptor beta chain comes out of a study of cytomegalovirus exposure and HLA in healthy donors. General study findings and limits: As a later analysis revealed, the rate of TCR association differed by HLA locus, with DRB1 most and HLA-C fewest. Overall, approximately 150 TCR beta chains were annotated as cytomegalovirus-associated.

The CDR3 has 13 residues. Germline-derived CDR1 and CDR2 are SGHRS and YFSETQ. The V and J ends lost 3 bases and 1 base respectively, with 7 bases between them. For this clone: The antigen is not known.

A multiplex PCR was run with 60 Vbeta primers and 13 Jbeta primers. Original data processing: Per a later analysis, the number of unique TCR beta chains was 75 million to 90 million, of which 9 million to 12 million were shared. The protocol was immunoSEQ multiplex PCR, while the TCRdb copy is restricted to in-frame clones and leaves out a portion. V, J and clone size are those of that table, while D and trimming were read from the DNA. The data show 110,000 to 150,000 clones, around three quarters seen once. This receptor was taken from a man aged 40-49 years in good health and CMV-seronegative. Specimen: PBMCs. V gene TRBV5-1 combines with J gene TRBJ1-1, with D hard to call. The CDR3 loop reads CASSSTGNTEAFF. In DNA form, the CDR3 reads TGCGCCAGCAGCTCCACCGGGAACACTGAAGCTTTCTTT. Filled out from reference TRBV5-1 and TRBJ1-1, the complete variable domain reads KAGVTQTPRYLIKTRGQQVTLSCSPISGHRSVSWYQQTPGQGLQFLFEYFSETQRNKGNFPGRFSGRQFSNSRSEMNVSTLELGDSALYLCASSSTGNTEAFFGQGTRLTVV.